The 17 T cell receptor beta chains below come from one sample, sequenced in a study of CD8 T cells in ankylosing spondylitis. TCRdb recomputed calls from the 5' RACE reads with MiXCR, one row per CDR3 protein. The sample lists about 300,000 distinct CDR3 sequences; less than 25% were seen once. Material for sequencing was blood, either unsorted or a sorted T cell fraction (not recorded which). Receptors originate from a female donor with ankylosing spondylitis or in good health (not recorded which).

CDR3 sequence: CASRGSRDWPQHF. CDR3 nucleotide sequence: TGTGCCTCACGGGGTTCACGCGATTGGCCCCAGCATTTT. The V gene is TRBV7-2, the J gene TRBJ1-5; D is undetermined. The CDR3 spans 13 residues. Germline V gives CDR1 SGHTA, CDR2 FQGNSA. Between the trimmed V and J ends, which lost 11 bases and 9 bases, there was a span of 20 bases.

The chain recombines TRBV5-5 with TRBJ1-2; D is possibly TRBD1 (5 bases). This CDR3 has 15 residues. Germline values: CDR1 SGHKS, CDR2 YYEKEE (reference sequence). Trimming took off 4 bases at V and 6 bases at J, with 19 bases between the two ends. The CDR3 is CASSPRPEGTDGYTF. Here the CDR3 DNA reads TGTGCCAGCAGCCCCCGACCAGAAGGGACGGATGGCTACACCTTC.

This chain uses TRBV4-3 with TRBJ2-1, with D uncertain. Trimming shortened V by 2 bases and J by 10 bases, and 6 bases separated the two germline ends. Per the germline V gene, CDR1 is LGHNA and CDR2 is YSLEER. The CDR3 contains 11 residues. The CDR3 DNA follows: TGCGCCAGCAGCCAATCGTCGGAGCAGTTCTTC. Its protein is CASSQSSEQFF.

CDR3 protein: CASSRPGTETQYF. Written as DNA, the CDR3 is TGTGCCAGCAGCCGGCCGGGAACAGAGACCCAGTACTTC. The chain joins TRBV5-5 to TRBJ2-5; D might be TRBD2 (5 bases). This CDR3 is built from 13 residues. Germline V gene lookup returns CDR1 SGHKS and CDR2 YYEKEE (reference sequence). V shed 4 bases and J shed 4 bases, with 11 bases lying between them.

This clonotype appeared a few times. The rearrangement links TRBV29-1 to TRBJ1-1; D is unclear. In germline, CDR1 is SQVTM, CDR2 ANQGSEA. The CDR3 has 10 amino acids. Trimming took 4 bases from V and 10 from J, leaving 10 bases between them. The DNA of the CDR3 is TGCAGCGTTGTAGCCCTGGGAGCTTTCTTT. Translating gives CSVVALGAFF.

The rearrangement uses TRBV7-9 and TRBJ1-2; TRBD1 matches 7 bases. Germline values: CDR1 SEHNR, CDR2 FQNEAQ (reference sequence). CDR3 length: 13 residues. V was clipped by 4 bases and J by 4 bases; unmatched bases: 3. CDR3 sequence (DNA): TGTGCCAGCAGCTCAGGGGGGTTCTATGGCTACACCTTC. It translates to CASSSGGFYGYTF. Complete variable domain (other parts from reference TRBV7-9 and TRBJ1-2): DTGVSQNPRHKITKRGQNVTFRCDPISEHNRLYWYRQTLGQGPEFLTYFQNEAQLEKSRLLSDRFSAERPKGSFSTLEIQRTEQGDSAMYLCASSSGGFYGYTFGSGTRLTVV.

In DNA, the CDR3 is TGCAGTGCTAGTGGTAGCGGGAGGAGCTACGAGCAGTACTTC. Translation gives CSASGSGRSYEQYF. The genes are TRBV20-1 and TRBJ2-7; 10 bases agree with TRBD2. The CDR3 runs 14 residues. Looked up from germline, CDR1 is DFQATT and CDR2 is SNEGSKA (reference sequence). V was pared by 3 bases and J by 3 bases, with 5 bases of the junction left unmatched.

This clonotype has only a few counts. J is TRBJ2-4 and V is TRBV12-2; TRBD2, the table's D call, was not compared with the DNA. TRBV12-2 is reported as a pseudogene. The CDR3 is made up of 19 amino acids. The CDR3 protein is CASGGELAEQTHPKNIQYF. In nucleotides, the CDR3 is TGTGCAAGTGGGGGGGAGCTAGCGGAGCAAACCCACCCTAAAAACATTCAGTACTTC.

This clonotype was detected a few times. The chain carries TRBV5-1 and TRBJ2-5; 10 bases match TRBD2. In germline, CDR1 is SGHRS, CDR2 YFSETQ. V shed 0 bases and J 5 bases; nucleotides not matched to a gene: 7. The length of the CDR3 is 16 residues. CDR3 nucleotide sequence: TGCGCCAGCAGCTTGGGGCTAGCGGGAGCTGAGGAGACCCAGTACTTC. Translated, it gives CASSLGLAGAEETQYF. Together with reference TRBV5-1 and TRBJ2-5, the CDR3 gives the full variable domain: KAGVTQTPRYLIKTRGQQVTLSCSPISGHRSVSWYQQTPGQGLQFLFEYFSETQRNKGNFPGRFSGRQFSNSRSEMNVSTLELGDSALYLCASSLGLAGAEETQYFGPGTRLLVL.

This clonotype was counted between two and nine times. The chain employs TRBV12-3 or TRBV12-4 and TRBJ2-1, with D maybe TRBD2 (5 bases). Deletions cut 6 bases from V and 4 bases from J, with 10 bases between. This CDR3 comprises 13 residues. CDR3 in DNA: TGTGCCAGCAGACTGGGAGATTACAATGAGCAGTTCTTC. This gives the protein CASRLGDYNEQFF.

This clonotype has a handful of counts. This chain links TRBV5-6 with TRBJ1-2; the D is unclear. Germline loops: CDR1 SGHDT, CDR2 YYEEEE. The CDR3 is 12 residues long. The V and J ends lost 0 bases and 8 bases respectively, with 8 bases between them. CDR3 coding DNA: TGTGCCAGCAGCTTGGTAGTAGAAGGCTACACCTTC. The encoded protein is CASSLVVEGYTF. The variable domain in full, with the rest retrieved from reference TRBV5-6 and TRBJ1-2, is DAGVTQSPTHLIKTRGQQVTLRCSPKSGHDTVSWYQQALGQGPQFIFQYYEEEERQRGNFPDRFSGHQFPNYSSELNVNALLLGDSALYLCASSLVVEGYTFGSGTRLTVV.

This clonotype came up many times. The chain is built from TRBV12-3 or TRBV12-4 and TRBJ2-3; D gene unclear. This CDR3 region has 13 residues. Trimming cost V 3 bases and J 7 bases, with 11 bases left between them. The CDR3 sequence: CASSLSGLYTQYF. DNA for the CDR3: TGTGCCAGCAGTTTGTCGGGTCTATATACGCAGTATTTT.

The J gene is TRBJ1-2, the V gene TRBV4-1, with 9 bases matching TRBD1. The CDR3 contains 14 residues. Germline V gene data show CDR1 as MGHRA and CDR2 as YSYEKL. After removal of 3 bases from V and 6 bases from J, the junction contained 5 bases not matched to a gene. CDR3 loop: CASSQRGQGHGYTF. As DNA, the CDR3 is TGCGCCAGCAGCCAGCGGGGACAGGGCCATGGCTACACCTTC.

This chain connects TRBV10-3 to TRBJ2-7; TRBD2 matches at 8 bases. The ends lost 4 bases at V and 2 bases at J; junction bases unmatched: 7. Germline CDR1 and CDR2: ENHRY and SYGVKD. This CDR3 spans 15 amino acids. The CDR3 region is CAISGGGTSTYEQYF. The CDR3 coding sequence is TGTGCCATCAGTGGGGGGGGGACTAGTACCTACGAGCAGTACTTC.

In regard to this clonotype: Being one base from a much bigger clone, this may be a read error. The genes are TRBV6-5 and TRBJ1-5; D gene ambiguous. CDR1 and CDR2 from the germline V gene are MNHEY and SVGAGI. There are 13 residues in the CDR3. The CDR3 DNA reads as TGTGTCAGCAGTTACTTCCTACGGCAGCCCCAGCATTTT. Its protein product is CVSSYFLRQPQHF.

This clonotype has a count of ten or more. The genes are TRBV29-1 and TRBJ1-2; D is ambiguous. V was trimmed by 3 bases and J by 8 bases, leaving 13 bases between them. The CDR3 totals 12 residues. The germline V gene has CDR1 SQVTM and CDR2 ANQGSEA. The CDR3 bases are TGCAGCGTTGAGTTAGGAATTGGAGGCTACACCTTC. Translated: CSVELGIGGYTF.

V is TRBV5-1 and J is TRBJ2-7, with 10 bases that match TRBD1. Germline-derived CDR1 and CDR2 are SGHRS and YFSETQ. This CDR3 has 16 residues. The trim removed 2 bases at V and 3 bases at J, leaving 8 bases unmatched. Written as DNA, the CDR3 is TGCGCCAGCAGCTTTTACCCCGGGACAGGGGTCTACGAGCAGTACTTC. It yields the protein CASSFYPGTGVYEQYF.